Listed below are T cell receptor beta chains from one sample, sequenced in a study of blood T cell repertoires in COVID-19. The table came from immunoSEQ multiplex PCR; TCRdb's copy has only in-frame clones and leaves some out. The repertoire holds over 85,000 clones, with about four fifths as singletons. Sequencing input: peripheral blood. Receptor source: a woman aged 70-85 years with acute or convalescent COVID-19. The CDR3 runs from the conserved cysteine through the conserved F or W.

v_call	j_call	cdr3_aa
TRBV4-2	TRBJ1-3	CASSQGRNTIYF
TRBV19	TRBJ1-1	CASSREGLNTEAFF
TRBV3-1/TRBV3-2	TRBJ1-2	CASSHPDPGRAHGYTF
TRBV5-4	TRBJ1-1	CASSLFQGAEAFF
TRBV27	TRBJ1-5	CASSSRYSNQPQHF
TRBV3-1/TRBV3-2	TRBJ2-1	CASSQEVTRYEQFF
TRBV5-1	TRBJ2-7	CASTPGQGSEQYF
TRBV10-1	TRBJ1-3	CASSLGSNSGNTIYF
TRBV6-6	TRBJ1-5	CASIQGLGNQPQHF
TRBV28	TRBJ2-7	CASPPSSGGEKNEQYF
TRBV10-3	TRBJ1-1	CAISGKGDPSFF
TRBV12-3/TRBV12-4	TRBJ2-5	CASSWGGQETQYF
TRBV27	TRBJ1-2	CASSPRTETYSWTSGYTF
TRBV30	TRBJ2-1	CAWSSGGVHNEQFF